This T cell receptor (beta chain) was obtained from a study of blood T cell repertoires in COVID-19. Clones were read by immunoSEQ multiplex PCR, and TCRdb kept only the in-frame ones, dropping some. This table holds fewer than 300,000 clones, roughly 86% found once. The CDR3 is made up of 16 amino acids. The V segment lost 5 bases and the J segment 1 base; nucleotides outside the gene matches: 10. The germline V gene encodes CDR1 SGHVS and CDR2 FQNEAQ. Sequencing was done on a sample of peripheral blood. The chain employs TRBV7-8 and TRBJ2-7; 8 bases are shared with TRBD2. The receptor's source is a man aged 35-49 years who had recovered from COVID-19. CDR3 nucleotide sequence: TGTGCCAGCAGCCCTCAGGGACTAGGCGGGTCCTACGAGCAGTACTTC. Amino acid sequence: CASSPQGLGGSYEQYF.